These 18 T cell receptor beta chains originate from one sample sequenced in a study of shared clonotypes between healthy human individuals. Only CD45RO-negative cells positively selected for CCR7 counted as naive CD8 cells, so terminally differentiated effector memory CD45RA+ cells were excluded. Produced via immunoSEQ multiplex PCR; TCRdb's table is partial and in-frame only. Of hundreds of thousands of clones listed, 90% to 97% were seen once; the top ten hold approximately 0.2%. The specimen sequenced was naive CD8+ T cells sorted from blood. The receptor set was obtained from a man aged 30 to 39 in good health.

This sequence joins TRBV6-6 and TRBJ2-7; no clear D gene. This CDR3 contains 15 residues. From germline, CDR1 is MNHNY and CDR2 SVGAGI (reference sequence). Trimming stripped 8 bases from V and 0 bases from J, with 17 bases between. The CDR3 is CASGNPRDGSYEQYF. CDR3 nucleotides: TGTGCCAGCGGAAACCCAAGAGACGGCTCCTACGAGCAGTACTTC.

The genes are TRBV29-1 and TRBJ2-3, with TRBD2 identical over 9 bases. The CDR3 spans 17 residues. Trimming removed 4 bases from V and 1 base from J; junction bases left unmatched: 12. Germline V CDR1 and CDR2: SQVTM, ANQGSEA. CDR3 protein: CSVVSAGGPIRTDTQYF. CDR3 DNA sequence: TGCAGCGTTGTTTCCGCGGGAGGGCCGATCCGCACAGATACGCAGTATTTT.

V is TRBV30 and J is TRBJ2-7; D is unresolved. CDR1 and CDR2 (germline): GTSNPN, SVGIG (reference sequence). Trimming removed 7 bases from V and 4 bases from J, with 14 bases in between. The CDR3 covers 12 residues. In DNA form, the CDR3 reads TGTGCCTTTGCCGACTTAGGGTACGAGCAGTACTTC. Translated, it gives CAFADLGYEQYF.

The chain recombines TRBV5-1 with TRBJ1-5; the D gene is possibly TRBD1 (6 bases). This CDR3 comprises 15 residues. The ends were cut back, 4 bases at V and 3 bases at J, with 14 bases in the middle. Per germline, CDR1 SGHRS and CDR2 YFSETQ. CDR3 in amino acids: CASSPGQYSNQPQHF. The CDR3, as DNA: TGCGCCAGCAGCCCCGGACAGTACTCCAATCAGCCCCAGCATTTT.

The rearrangement links TRBV29-1 to TRBJ2-3; TRBD2 is a possible D gene (7 bases). This CDR3 is built from 17 residues. Germline CDR1 reads SQVTM; CDR2 reads ANQGSEA. V lost 6 bases, J lost 0 bases, and 22 bases lay in between. CDR3 sequence reads: CSVTWDEEGGSTDTQYF. DNA for the CDR3: TGCAGCGTGACTTGGGACGAAGAGGGGGGGAGCACAGATACGCAGTATTTT.

A word on this clone: An end of the junction does not agree with germline; a read error may underlie this. The chain uses TRBV7-6 and TRBJ2-2; tentative D call: TRBD1 (6 bases). Germline values: CDR1 SGHVS, CDR2 FNYEAQ. The CDR3 runs 15 residues. CDR3 loop: CASSLGGLFAGEPFF. The CDR3 coding sequence is TGTGCCAGCAGCTTAGGGGGGCTTTTCGCCGGGGAGCCGTTTTTT.

The chain employs TRBV4-1 and TRBJ1-1, with 7 nucleotides matching TRBD1. Trimming removed 4 bases from V and 0 bases from J; junction bases left unmatched: 2. Germline CDR1 and CDR2: MGHRA and YSYEKL. This CDR3 has 14 amino acids. The DNA for the CDR3 is TGCGCCAGCAGCCCGGGACAGATGAACACTGAAGCTTTCTTT. As protein: CASSPGQMNTEAFF.

The V and J genes are TRBV4-1 and TRBJ2-1, with a tentative D call TRBD2 (5 bases). The CDR3 totals 16 residues. Germline V lookup: CDR1 MGHRA, CDR2 YSYEKL. The germline V and J ends were trimmed by 1 base and 8 bases, with 18 bases remaining between them. The CDR3: CASSQGLATIIDEQFF. The CDR3 region has the DNA TGCGCCAGCAGCCAAGGGCTAGCTACGATCATCGATGAGCAGTTCTTC.

This clone is a singleton in its sample. The chain joins TRBV10-3 to TRBJ1-1; no definite D call. Germline CDR1 ENHRY, CDR2 SYGVKD. V was clipped by 1 base and J by 3 bases, with 6 bases between them. This CDR3 has 13 amino acids. In DNA, the CDR3 is TGTGCCATCAGTGAGTACCGGCACACTGAAGCTTTCTTT. Translated, it gives CAISEYRHTEAFF.

The chain employs TRBV7-6 and TRBJ2-1; TRBD2 aligns across 9 bases. This CDR3 is built from 15 residues. Germline assignment: CDR1 SGHVS and CDR2 FNYEAQ. J was trimmed by 8 bases and V by 1 base; bases with no gene match: 6. The CDR3 sequence: CASSLEAGGRDEQFF. The CDR3 DNA reads TGTGCCAGCAGCTTAGAGGCGGGAGGGCGAGATGAGCAGTTCTTC.

The rearrangement links TRBV10-3 to TRBJ1-5; the match to TRBD1 covers 8 bases. The CDR3 has 14 residues. V gave up 6 bases and J gave up 2 bases; unmatched junction bases: 3. The germline V gene has CDR1 ENHRY and CDR2 SYGVKD. CDR3 in DNA: TGTGCCATCAGGACAGGGGACGGCAATCAGCCCCAGCATTTT. It yields the protein CAIRTGDGNQPQHF.

The V gene is TRBV4-1, the J gene TRBJ2-7; perhaps TRBD2 as D (6 bases). This CDR3 is built from 16 residues. The ends were cut back, 5 bases at V and 0 bases at J, with 17 bases in the middle. Germline V gives CDR1 MGHRA, CDR2 YSYEKL. Here the CDR3 DNA reads TGCGCCAGCAGCACGCGAGTGATAGCGGACTCCTACGAGCAGTACTTC. Translated, it gives CASSTRVIADSYEQYF.

This rearrangement joins TRBV7-6 to TRBJ2-7; D is possibly TRBD2 (5 bases). The V end was cut by 8 bases, the J end by 2 bases, with 10 bases between. The CDR3 is made up of 12 amino acids. From germline, CDR1 is SGHVS and CDR2 FNYEAQ. CDR3 in amino acids: CASGGGPYEQYF. The CDR3 DNA follows: TGTGCCAGCGGAGGCGGGCCCTACGAGCAGTACTTC.

The chain has TRBV5-6 and TRBJ2-5; 7 bases line up with TRBD2. Per the germline V gene, CDR1 is SGHDT and CDR2 is YYEEEE. V was clipped by 3 bases and J by 1 base; unmatched bases: 12. This CDR3 comprises 17 residues. The CDR3 region has the DNA TGTGCCAGCAGCTCGCAGTTAGCGGGTTTCTTCCAAGAGACCCAGTACTTC. This encodes CASSSQLAGFFQETQYF.

A word on this clone: The junction shows a germline mismatch at one end, possibly a read error. The V call is TRBV6-4, the J call TRBJ2-7; 7 bases line up with TRBD1. There are 13 residues in the CDR3. Looked up from germline, CDR1 is MRHNA and CDR2 is SNTAGT. The CDR3 DNA reads as TGTGCCAACAGTGTACAGGGGTGGGACGAGCAGTACTTC. Its translation: CANSVQGWDEQYF.

The chain couples TRBV5-5 to TRBJ2-7; no definite D call. CDR1 and CDR2 from the germline V gene are SGHKS and YYEKEE (reference sequence). Trimming cost V 3 bases and J 0 bases, with 13 bases left between them. The CDR3 length is 15 residues. CDR3 loop: CASSSLGFVSYEQYF. The DNA of the CDR3 is TGTGCCAGCAGCTCATTGGGGTTCGTCTCCTACGAGCAGTACTTC.

This sequence joins TRBV9 and TRBJ1-3; no clear D. The CDR3 consists of 18 residues. V lost 4 bases and J lost 0, with 20 bases in between. In germline, CDR1 is SGDLS, CDR2 YYNGEE. This CDR3 reads CASSQPKKTVSSGNTIYF. CDR3 DNA: TGTGCCAGCAGCCAACCCAAAAAGACGGTGAGCTCTGGAAACACCATATATTTT.

The chain combines TRBV5-1 with TRBJ2-3, with TRBD2 as a possible D gene (5 bases). This CDR3 comprises 17 residues. Germline CDR1 SGHRS, CDR2 YFSETQ. V gave up 3 bases and J gave up 3 bases, with 20 bases separating them. CDR3 loop: CASSSRLAGMRTDTQYF. DNA of the CDR3: TGCGCCAGCAGCTCTCGACTCGCGGGTATGAGGACAGATACGCAGTATTTT.